The 10 T cell receptor beta chains below all came from one sample that was sequenced in a study of OX40 agonist ivuxolimab in advanced cancers. This table comes from immunoSEQ multiplex PCR, and its TCRdb copy is limited to in-frame clones, with some not included. Among tens of thousands of clones, 86% were seen once, and the ten largest hold around 0.79%. Sequenced material: CD4+ or CD8+ T cells sorted from blood, taken in a trial of the OX40 agonist ivuxolimab. The receptor source for this set is an adult with an advanced solid tumor such as melanoma, head and neck, liver or kidney cancer.

V gene TRBV28 combines with J gene TRBJ1-1, with a weak D call TRBD1 (5 bases). CDR1 and CDR2 from the germline V gene are MDHEN and SYDVKM. Deletions cut 7 bases from V and 5 bases from J, with 17 bases between. The CDR3 has 14 residues. CDR3 region: CASIAGGRFTEAFF. CDR3 in DNA: TGTGCCAGCATCGCGGGGGGGAGGTTTACTGAAGCTTTCTTT.

The V and J genes are TRBV19 and TRBJ1-1; 7 bases map to TRBD1. Per the germline V gene, CDR1 is LNHDA and CDR2 is SQIVND (reference sequence). The CDR3 runs to 14 residues. After removal of 6 bases from V and 6 bases from J, the junction contained 10 bases not matched to a gene. The CDR3: CASRTGTVSAEAFF. DNA for the CDR3: TGTGCCAGTAGGACCGGGACAGTTTCCGCTGAAGCTTTCTTT.

The chain carries TRBV5-1 and TRBJ1-1; D remains unclear. Germline V gene sequence: CDR1 SGHRS, CDR2 YFSETQ. Trimming took 0 bases from V and 4 from J, leaving 7 bases between them. This CDR3 comprises 13 residues. CDR3 sequence (DNA): TGCGCCAGCAGCTTGGCTTTGTCCACTGAAGCTTTCTTT. Protein sequence: CASSLALSTEAFF.

V and J are TRBV5-5 and TRBJ2-5; 16 bases match TRBD2. J was trimmed by 5 bases and V by 0 bases; bases with no gene match: 13. The CDR3 covers 20 residues. Germline V lookup: CDR1 SGHKS, CDR2 YYEKEE (reference sequence). The CDR3 loop reads CASSLARYGTSGGAGETQYF. CDR3 DNA: TGTGCCAGCAGCTTGGCCAGATATGGGACTAGCGGGGGGGCCGGGGAGACCCAGTACTTC. The full variable domain, its missing parts supplied by reference TRBV5-5 and TRBJ2-5, is DAGVTQSPTHLIKTRGQQVTLRCSPISGHKSVSWYQQVLGQGPQFIFQYYEKEERGRGNFPDRFSARQFPNYSSELNVNALLLGDSALYLCASSLARYGTSGGAGETQYFGPGTRLLVL.

This rearrangement joins TRBV7-3 to TRBJ2-1; 11 nucleotides match TRBD2. The CDR3 extends over 16 amino acids. Germline-derived CDR1 and CDR2 are SGHTA and FQGTGA. V lost 0 bases to trimming and J lost 4 bases; unmatched junction nucleotides: 2. The CDR3 region is CASSLTSGRVYNEQFF. CDR3 bases: TGTGCCAGCAGCTTAACTAGCGGGAGGGTTTACAATGAGCAGTTCTTC.

J is TRBJ1-2 and V is TRBV5-6; TRBD1 aligns across 10 bases. The CDR3 spans 15 residues. Losses at the gene ends were 0 bases for V and 7 bases for J; bases not matched to a gene: 6. In germline, CDR1 is SGHDT, CDR2 YYEEEE. As DNA, the CDR3 is TGTGCCAGCAGCTTGGGGACAGGGGGGACCCGTGGCTACACCTTC. Translated, it gives CASSLGTGGTRGYTF. The full variable domain, with the rest looked up from reference TRBV5-6 and TRBJ1-2, is DAGVTQSPTHLIKTRGQQVTLRCSPKSGHDTVSWYQQALGQGPQFIFQYYEEEERQRGNFPDRFSGHQFPNYSSELNVNALLLGDSALYLCASSLGTGGTRGYTFGSGTRLTVV.

The chain carries TRBV13 and TRBJ1-5; weak D call: TRBD1 (5 bases). V was shortened by 0 bases and J by 7 bases, with 10 bases between the two germline ends. Germline V gene sequence: CDR1 PRHDT, CDR2 FYEKMQ (reference sequence). The CDR3 has 14 residues. The CDR3 spells CASSLGLGDQPQHF. The CDR3 coding sequence is TGTGCCAGCAGCTTAGGCCTCGGGGACCAGCCCCAGCATTTT.

J is TRBJ1-5 and V is TRBV2; D is undetermined. V lost 3 bases and J lost 4, with 7 bases in between. The germline gives CDR1 SNHLY, CDR2 FYNNEI. CDR3 length: 13 residues. The CDR3 reads CASSDEKNQPQHF. The CDR3 coding sequence is TGTGCCAGCAGTGACGAGAAAAATCAGCCCCAGCATTTT.

The chain employs TRBV20-1 and TRBJ1-2; the D gene is possibly TRBD1 (6 bases). CDR1 and CDR2 from the germline V gene are DFQATT and SNEGSKA (reference sequence). The V and J ends lost 5 bases and 8 bases respectively, with 12 bases between them. The CDR3 extends over 11 amino acids. CDR3 amino acids: CSAPRDIGYTF. CDR3 in DNA: TGCAGTGCTCCCCGGGACATAGGCTACACCTTC.

The chain combines TRBV7-8 with TRBJ1-2; 7 nucleotides agree with TRBD1. V was pared by 5 bases and J by 5 bases, with 5 bases of the junction left unmatched. This CDR3 has 13 residues. The germline V gene has CDR1 SGHVS and CDR2 FQNEAQ. The DNA for the CDR3 is TGTGCCAGCAGCCCGGACAGGATTTATGGCTACACCTTC. It specifies CASSPDRIYGYTF.